This TCR beta chain was recovered during a study of HIV-infected patients and healthy controls. Study-wide points: Compared with untreated HIV+ repertoires, healthy controls showed roughly threefold more distinct CDR3s and higher Shannon diversity.

Whole blood was used without fractionation, so all unsorted peripheral T cells were included. The sample holds many counts of this clonotype. What it binds is unknown. Alpha and beta constant-region primers primed reverse transcription of around 500 ng RNA. Alpha and beta chain libraries were made separately by chain-specific third strand synthesis with multiplexing indices. Via MiXCR, TCRdb re-called the 5' RACE reads, giving one row per CDR3 protein. The data show 20,000 to 30,000 distinct CDR3 sequences, 8.5% to 9% seen once. The ends were cut back, 5 bases at V and 4 bases at J, with 9 bases in the middle. The CDR3 spans 12 residues. Germline assignment: CDR1 SEHNR and CDR2 FQNEAQ (reference sequence).

The sequence derives from an adult in good health. Sample: blood. The chain combines TRBV7-9 with TRBJ2-7, with D tentatively TRBD1 (6 bases). This chain's CDR3 is CASSLQGYEQYF. For the CDR3, the DNA is TGTGCCAGCAGCCTGCAGGGGTACGAGCAGTACTTC. Full variable domain (rest looked up from reference TRBV7-9 and TRBJ2-7): DTGVSQNPRHKITKRGQNVTFRCDPISEHNRLYWYRQTLGQGPEFLTYFQNEAQLEKSRLLSDRFSAERPKGSFSTLEIQRTEQGDSAMYLCASSLQGYEQYFGPGTRLTVT.